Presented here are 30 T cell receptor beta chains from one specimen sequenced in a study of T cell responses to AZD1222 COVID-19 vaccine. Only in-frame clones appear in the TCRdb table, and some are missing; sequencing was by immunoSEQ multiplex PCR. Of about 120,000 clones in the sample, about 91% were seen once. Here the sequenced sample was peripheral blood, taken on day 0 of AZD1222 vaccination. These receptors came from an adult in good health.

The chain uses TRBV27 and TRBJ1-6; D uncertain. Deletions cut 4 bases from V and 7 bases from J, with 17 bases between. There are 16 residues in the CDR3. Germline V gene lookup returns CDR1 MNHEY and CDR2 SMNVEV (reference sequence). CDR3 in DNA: TGTGCCAGCAGTTCCGCCCGACCGGGAGCAAATTCACCCCTCCACTTT. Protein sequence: CASSSARPGANSPLHF.

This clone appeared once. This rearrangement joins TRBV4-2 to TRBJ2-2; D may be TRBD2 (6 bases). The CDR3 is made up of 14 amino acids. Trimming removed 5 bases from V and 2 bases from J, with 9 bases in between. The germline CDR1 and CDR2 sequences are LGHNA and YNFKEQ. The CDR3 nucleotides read TGTGCCAGCAGCACTGGACTAAACACCGGGGAGCTGTTTTTT. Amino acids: CASSTGLNTGELFF.

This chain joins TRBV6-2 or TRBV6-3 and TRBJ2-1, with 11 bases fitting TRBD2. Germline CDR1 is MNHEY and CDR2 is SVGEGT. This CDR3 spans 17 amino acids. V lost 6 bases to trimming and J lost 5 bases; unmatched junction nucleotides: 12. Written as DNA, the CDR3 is TGTGCCAGCAGCTCCTACTCACTAGCGGGAGCCGACAATGAGCAGTTCTTC. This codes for CASSSYSLAGADNEQFF.

This chain's CDR3 is CASSYRGAGELFF. The DNA for the CDR3 is TGTGCCAGCAGCTACCGCGGGGCCGGGGAGCTGTTTTTT. The V call is TRBV3-1 (or the pseudogene TRBV3-2), the J call TRBJ2-2; TRBD2 might be the D (6 bases). The germline CDR1 and CDR2 sequences are LGHDT and YNNKEL (reference sequence). The CDR3 runs to 13 residues. Trimming took off 5 bases at V and 6 bases at J, with 10 bases between the two ends.

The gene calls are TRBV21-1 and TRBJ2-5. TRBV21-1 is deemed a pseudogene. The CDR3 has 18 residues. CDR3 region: CASSKAGNRVLYQETQYF. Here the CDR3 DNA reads TGTGCCAGCAGCAAAGCAGGGAACCGGGTCTTGTACCAAGAGACCCAGTACTTC.

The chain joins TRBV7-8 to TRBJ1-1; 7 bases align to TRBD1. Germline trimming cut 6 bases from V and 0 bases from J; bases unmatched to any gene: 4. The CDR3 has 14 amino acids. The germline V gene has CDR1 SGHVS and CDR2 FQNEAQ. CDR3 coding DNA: TGTGCCAGCAGATCCGGGACAGTGAACACTGAAGCTTTCTTT. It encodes CASRSGTVNTEAFF.

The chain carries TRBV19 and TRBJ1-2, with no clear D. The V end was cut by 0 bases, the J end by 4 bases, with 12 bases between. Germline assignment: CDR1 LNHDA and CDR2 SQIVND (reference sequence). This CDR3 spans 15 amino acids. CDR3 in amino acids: CASSIEGQRTYGYTF. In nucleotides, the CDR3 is TGTGCCAGTAGTATAGAGGGCCAGCGAACCTATGGCTACACCTTC.

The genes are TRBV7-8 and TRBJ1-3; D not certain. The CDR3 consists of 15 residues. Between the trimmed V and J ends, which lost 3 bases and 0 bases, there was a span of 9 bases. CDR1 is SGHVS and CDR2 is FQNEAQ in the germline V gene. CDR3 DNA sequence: TGTGCCAGCAGCTTCGACTTTCGCTCTGGAAACACCATATATTTT. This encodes CASSFDFRSGNTIYF.

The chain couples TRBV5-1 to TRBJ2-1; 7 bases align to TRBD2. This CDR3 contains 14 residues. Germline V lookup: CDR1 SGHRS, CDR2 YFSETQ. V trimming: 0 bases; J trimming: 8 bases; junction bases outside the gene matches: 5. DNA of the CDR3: TGCGCCAGCAGCTTGGCCTGGGGGGGTGATGAGCAGTTCTTC. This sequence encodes CASSLAWGGDEQFF.

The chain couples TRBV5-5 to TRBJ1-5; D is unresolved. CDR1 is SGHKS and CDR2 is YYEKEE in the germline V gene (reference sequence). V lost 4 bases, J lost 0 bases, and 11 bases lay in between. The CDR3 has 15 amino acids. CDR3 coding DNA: TGTGCCAGCAGCCTAGGGATTTATAGCAATCAGCCCCAGCATTTT. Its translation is CASSLGIYSNQPQHF. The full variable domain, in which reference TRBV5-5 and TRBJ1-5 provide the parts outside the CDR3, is DAGVTQSPTHLIKTRGQQVTLRCSPISGHKSVSWYQQVLGQGPQFIFQYYEKEERGRGNFPDRFSARQFPNYSSELNVNALLLGDSALYLCASSLGIYSNQPQHFGDGTRLSIL.

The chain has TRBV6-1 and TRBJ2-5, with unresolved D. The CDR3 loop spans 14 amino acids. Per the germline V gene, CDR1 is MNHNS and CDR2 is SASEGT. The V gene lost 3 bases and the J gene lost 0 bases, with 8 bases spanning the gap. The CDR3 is CASSDDMYQETQYF. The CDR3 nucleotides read TGTGCCAGCAGTGACGACATGTACCAAGAGACCCAGTACTTC.

CDR3 nucleotides: TGCGCCAGCAGCGGCTTACTAGGTAGTAATGAGCAGTTCTTC. Its translation: CASSGLLGSNEQFF. The chain is built from TRBV5-1 and TRBJ2-1; tentatively, D is TRBD2 (5 bases). Germline-derived CDR1 and CDR2 are SGHRS and YFSETQ. The ends were cut back, 4 bases at V and 7 bases at J, with 15 bases in the middle. CDR3 length: 14 residues.

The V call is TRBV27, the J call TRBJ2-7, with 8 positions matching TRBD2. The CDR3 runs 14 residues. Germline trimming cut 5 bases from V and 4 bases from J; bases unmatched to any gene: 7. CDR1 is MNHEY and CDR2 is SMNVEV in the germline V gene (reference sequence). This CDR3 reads CASSPLAGGYEQYF. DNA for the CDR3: TGTGCCAGCAGTCCCCTAGCGGGTGGGTACGAGCAGTACTTC.

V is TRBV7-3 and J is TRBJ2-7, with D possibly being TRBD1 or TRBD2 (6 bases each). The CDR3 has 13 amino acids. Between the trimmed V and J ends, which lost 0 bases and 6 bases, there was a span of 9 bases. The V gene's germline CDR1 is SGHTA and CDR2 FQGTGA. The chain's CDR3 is CASSLTGGGEQYF. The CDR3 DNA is TGTGCCAGCAGCTTAACCGGGGGCGGCGAGCAGTACTTC.

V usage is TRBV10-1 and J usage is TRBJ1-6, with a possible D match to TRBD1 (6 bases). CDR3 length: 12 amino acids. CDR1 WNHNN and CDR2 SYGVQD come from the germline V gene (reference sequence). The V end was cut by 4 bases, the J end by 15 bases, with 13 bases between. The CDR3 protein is CASSARGCRLHF. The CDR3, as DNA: TGCGCCAGCAGTGCCAGGGGCTGTCGCCTCCACTTT.

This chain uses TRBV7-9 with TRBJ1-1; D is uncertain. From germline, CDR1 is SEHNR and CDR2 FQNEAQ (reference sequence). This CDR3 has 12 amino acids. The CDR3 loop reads CALDTRNTEAFF. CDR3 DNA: TGTGCGTTAGACACCCGGAACACTGAAGCTTTCTTT.

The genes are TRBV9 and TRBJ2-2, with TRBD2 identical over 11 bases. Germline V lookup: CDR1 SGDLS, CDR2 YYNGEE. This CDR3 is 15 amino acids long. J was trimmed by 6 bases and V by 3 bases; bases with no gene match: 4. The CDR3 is CASSALAGGPGELFF. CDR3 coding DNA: TGTGCCAGCAGCGCGCTAGCGGGAGGACCCGGGGAGCTGTTTTTT. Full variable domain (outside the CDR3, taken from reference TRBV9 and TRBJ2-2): DSGVTQTPKHLITATGQRVTLRCSPRSGDLSVYWYQQSLDQGLQFLIQYYNGEERAKGNILERFSAQQFPDLHSELNLSSLELGDSALYFCASSALAGGPGELFFGEGSRLTVL.

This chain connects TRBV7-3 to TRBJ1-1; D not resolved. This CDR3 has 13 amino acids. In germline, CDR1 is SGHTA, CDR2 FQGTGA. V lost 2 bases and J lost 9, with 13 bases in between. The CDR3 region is CASSLSGQTQAFF. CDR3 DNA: TGTGCCAGCAGCTTATCGGGCCAAACCCAAGCTTTCTTT. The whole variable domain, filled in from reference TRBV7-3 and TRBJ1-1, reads GAGVSQTPSNKVTEKGKYVELRCDPISGHTALYWYRQSLGQGPEFLIYFQGTGAADDSGLPNDRFFAVRPEGSVSTLKIQRTERGDSAVYLCASSLSGQTQAFFGQGTRLTVV.

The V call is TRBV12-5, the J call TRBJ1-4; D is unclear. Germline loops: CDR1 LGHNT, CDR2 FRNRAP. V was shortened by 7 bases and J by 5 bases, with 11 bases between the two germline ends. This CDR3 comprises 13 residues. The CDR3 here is CASADTENEKLFF. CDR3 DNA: TGTGCTAGTGCCGACACGGAGAATGAAAAACTGTTTTTT.

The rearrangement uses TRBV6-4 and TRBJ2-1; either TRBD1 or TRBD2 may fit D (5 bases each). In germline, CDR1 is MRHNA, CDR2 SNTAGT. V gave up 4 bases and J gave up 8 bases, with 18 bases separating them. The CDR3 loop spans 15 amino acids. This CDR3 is CASSGGTALRHEQFF. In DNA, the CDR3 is TGTGCCAGCAGTGGTGGGACCGCCCTACGCCATGAGCAGTTCTTC.

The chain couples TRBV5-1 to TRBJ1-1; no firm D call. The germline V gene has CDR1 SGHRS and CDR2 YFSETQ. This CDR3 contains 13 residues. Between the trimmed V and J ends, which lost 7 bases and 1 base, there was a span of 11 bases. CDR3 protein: CASHTDGNTEAFF. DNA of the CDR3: TGCGCCAGCCATACCGACGGGAACACTGAAGCTTTCTTT.

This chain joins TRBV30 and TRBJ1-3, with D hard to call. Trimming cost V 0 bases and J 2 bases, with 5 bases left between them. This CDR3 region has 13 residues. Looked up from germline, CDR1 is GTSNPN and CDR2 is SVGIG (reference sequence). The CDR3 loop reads CAWSVVPGNTIYF. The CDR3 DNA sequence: TGTGCCTGGAGTGTGGTTCCTGGAAACACCATATATTTT.

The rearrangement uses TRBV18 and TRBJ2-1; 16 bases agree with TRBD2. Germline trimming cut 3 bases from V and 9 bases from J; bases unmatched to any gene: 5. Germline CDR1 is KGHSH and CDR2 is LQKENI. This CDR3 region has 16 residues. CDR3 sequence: CASSPGLAGGGPEQFF. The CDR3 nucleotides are TGTGCCAGCTCACCGGGACTAGCGGGAGGGGGTCCTGAGCAGTTCTTC.

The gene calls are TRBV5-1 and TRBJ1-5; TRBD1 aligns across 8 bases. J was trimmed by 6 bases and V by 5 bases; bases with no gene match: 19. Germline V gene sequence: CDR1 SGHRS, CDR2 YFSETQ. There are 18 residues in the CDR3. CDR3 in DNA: TGCGCCAGCAGATCGTTCGGACAGGGTCGTAGGTCGGGTCAGCCCCAGCATTTT. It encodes CASRSFGQGRRSGQPQHF.

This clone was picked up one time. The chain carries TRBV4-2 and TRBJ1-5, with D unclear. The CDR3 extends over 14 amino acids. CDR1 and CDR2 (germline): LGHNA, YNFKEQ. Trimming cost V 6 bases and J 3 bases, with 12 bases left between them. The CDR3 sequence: CASSLSPYNQPQHF. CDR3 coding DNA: TGTGCCAGCAGTCTCTCACCTTACAATCAGCCCCAGCATTTT.

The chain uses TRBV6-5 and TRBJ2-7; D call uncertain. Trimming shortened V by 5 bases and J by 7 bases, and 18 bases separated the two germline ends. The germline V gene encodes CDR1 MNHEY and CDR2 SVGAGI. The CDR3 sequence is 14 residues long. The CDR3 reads CASSRPFPKSEQYF. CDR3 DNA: TGTGCCAGCAGTAGGCCCTTTCCTAAATCGGAGCAGTACTTC.

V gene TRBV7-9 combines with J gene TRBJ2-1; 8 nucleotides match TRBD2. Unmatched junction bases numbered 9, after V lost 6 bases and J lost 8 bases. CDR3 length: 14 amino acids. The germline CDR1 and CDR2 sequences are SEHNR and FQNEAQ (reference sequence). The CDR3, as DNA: TGTGCCAGCAGTTTAAGCGGGAGCAAGGATGAGCAGTTCTTC. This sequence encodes CASSLSGSKDEQFF. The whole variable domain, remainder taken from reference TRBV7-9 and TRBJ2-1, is DTGVSQNPRHKITKRGQNVTFRCDPISEHNRLYWYRQTLGQGPEFLTYFQNEAQLEKSRLLSDRFSAERPKGSFSTLEIQRTEQGDSAMYLCASSLSGSKDEQFFGPGTRLTVL.

The DNA of the CDR3 is TGTGCCAGCAGCCGTACAGGGGGCGCTAAGTACGAGCAGTACTTC. It yields the protein CASSRTGGAKYEQYF. The chain combines TRBV4-2 with TRBJ2-7; 9 positions agree with TRBD1. J gave up 4 bases and V 4 bases, and 8 bases lay outside the gene matches. From germline, CDR1 is LGHNA and CDR2 YNFKEQ. The CDR3 loop spans 15 amino acids.

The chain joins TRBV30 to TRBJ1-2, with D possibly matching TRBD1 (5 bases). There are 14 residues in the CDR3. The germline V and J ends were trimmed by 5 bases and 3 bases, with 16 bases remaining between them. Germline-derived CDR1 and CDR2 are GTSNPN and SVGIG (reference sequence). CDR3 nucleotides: TGTGCCTGGCTCTCCGGCTGGGGCCACTATGGCTACACCTTC. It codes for CAWLSGWGHYGYTF. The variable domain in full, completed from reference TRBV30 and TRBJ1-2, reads SQTIHQWPATLVQPVGSPLSLECTVEGTSNPNLYWYRQAAGRGLQLLFYSVGIGQISSEVPQNLSASRPQDRQFILSSKKLLLSDSGFYLCAWLSGWGHYGYTFGSGTRLTVV.

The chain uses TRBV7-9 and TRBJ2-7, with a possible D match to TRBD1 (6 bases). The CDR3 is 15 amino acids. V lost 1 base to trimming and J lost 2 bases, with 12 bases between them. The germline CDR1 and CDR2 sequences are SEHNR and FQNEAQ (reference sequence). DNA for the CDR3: TGTGCCAGCAGCTTAGAATCCGAGGGGGCCTACGAGCAGTACTTC. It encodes CASSLESEGAYEQYF.